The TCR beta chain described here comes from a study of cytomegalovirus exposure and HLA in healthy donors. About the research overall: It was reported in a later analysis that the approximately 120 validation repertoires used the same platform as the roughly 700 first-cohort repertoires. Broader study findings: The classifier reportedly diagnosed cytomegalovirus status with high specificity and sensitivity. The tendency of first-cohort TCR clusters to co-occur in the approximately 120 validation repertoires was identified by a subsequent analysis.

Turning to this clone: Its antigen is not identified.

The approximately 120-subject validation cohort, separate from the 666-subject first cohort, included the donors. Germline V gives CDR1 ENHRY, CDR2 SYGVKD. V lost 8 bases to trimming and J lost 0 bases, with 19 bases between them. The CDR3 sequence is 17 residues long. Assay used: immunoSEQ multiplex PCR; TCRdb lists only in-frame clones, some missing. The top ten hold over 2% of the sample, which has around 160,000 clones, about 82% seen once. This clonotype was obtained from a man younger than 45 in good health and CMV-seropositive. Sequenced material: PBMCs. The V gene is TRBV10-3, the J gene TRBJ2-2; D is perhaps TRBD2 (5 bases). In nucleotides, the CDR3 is TGTGCCATCGGAGAATGGCGGGCGGGCTCGAACACCGGGGAGCTGTTTTTT. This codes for CAIGEWRAGSNTGELFF.